A single T cell receptor beta chain is shown here with its context. Its antigen specificity is not known. No per-base quality is available; no much larger clone lies one base away. In the prospective study, participants were roughly 18 to 100 years old, resided in about two dozen geographic areas of the United States, and were enrolled through a virtual design. In the prospective study, participants were assigned to cohorts based on the clinical history participants reported in a screening survey and a study questionnaire. Recovered participants in ImmuneRACE Cohort 3 were defined as having two consecutive negative NP/OP PCR tests, clearance from a healthcare professional, or resolution of symptoms. Each participant in the prospective study had whole blood, serum and a nasopharyngeal or oropharyngeal swab collected by mobile phlebotomists. Prospective study participants could optionally give additional blood draws and questionnaires over an approximately 2-month period. Before DNA extraction, blood samples from the prospective study were shipped at room temperature or frozen.

The data are from a study of blood T cell repertoires in COVID-19 (dated by TCRdb to 2018 to 2020). Looking at the study overall: Samples covering the acute and convalescent phases of COVID-19 were provided by collaborators in the United States, Italy and Spain. The prospective study material was composed of cDNA or gDNA derived from T cells, B-cell-depleted T cells, or PBMCs. The dataset comprised deeply sampled blood TCRbeta repertoires from subjects exposed to, actively infected with, or recovered from COVID-19. The repertoires were made available in a free public database intended to serve as a resource for research on the immune response to SARS-CoV-2. The samples were drawn from the first 160 participants of the ongoing ImmuneRACE study and from 1,254 subjects provided by 6 global collaborators. A de-identified subject ID, COVID-19 status, age in years and sex were almost always included in the sample metadata. Where available, HLA class I and class II types were obtained from metadata supplied by the sample provider rather than from assay-based typing. The study at large found these results: Clinical and demographic metadata were provided uncurated, with the amount varying by source and participant.

The immunoSEQ Assay, a bias-controlled multiplex PCR, was used to amplify TCRbeta CDR3 regions from genomic DNA. Per the authors' processing: Nucleated cell counts per sample were estimated from amplification of reference gene primers within the assay. Sequence reads were collapsed and filtered to measure the absolute abundance of every unique TCRbeta CDR3 rearrangement. Productive Simpson clonality was computed per sample as the square root of Simpson's diversity index over productive rearrangements. TCRdb took this table from immuneACCESS and kept in-frame rearrangements with V and J called. Such tables lack part of the clones; where checked against another copy, unresolved V genes explain under half of the gap, and the rest is unexplained. V and J calls and clone size are those listed in that table; D and trimming were worked out from the DNA. Here the sample has approximately 380,000 clones; more than 70% occur a single time. The biggest ten clones account for more than 0.95% of the sample.

Reading the germline V gene gives CDR1 SNHLY and CDR2 FYNNEI. At the junction V is shortened by 4 bases and J by 4 bases, with 14 bases in between. The CDR3, from cysteine to phenylalanine, totals 15 residues. Solely the CDR3 DNA is kept, with 45 bases framed from the first base. The sample comprised PBMCs or T cells enriched from blood (not recorded which). The receptor's source is a woman younger than 30 who had recovered from COVID-19. The chain is assembled from TRBV2 and TRBJ1-5; the D gene is not confidently resolved. The CDR3 protein is CASSATQAQNQPQHF. The sequence in DNA is TGTGCCAGCAGTGCTACGCAGGCCCAGAATCAGCCCCAGCATTTT.